This TCR beta chain was recorded in a study of vaccination and CD4 T cells after COVID-19. On the study more broadly: The authors used overlapping spike peptides from SARS-CoV-2, HCoV-NL63, HCoV-OC43 and HCoV-229E to stimulate cells.

The CDR3 spans 14 residues. The germline V and J ends were trimmed by 3 bases and 5 bases, with 14 bases remaining between them. Germline CDR1 reads SGHNT; CDR2 reads YYREEE (reference sequence). Note on this clonotype: Its target is unknown.

Treatment defined: roughly 11-day PBMC culture with coronavirus spike peptide pools or control peptides (ViraFEST assay). Under the ViraFEST approach, antigen-specific T cells were expanded with peptide pools and TCRs subsequently sequenced. CD4+ T cells that had been cultured provided DNA sequenced with the Oncomine TCR Beta short-read assay. Each CDR3 protein is one row after TCRdb ran MiXCR on the PCR reads. This sample has 17,000 or so distinct CDR3 sequences; roughly 65% occur once, and the top ten carry roughly 16%. Source material: CD4+ T cells from blood, cultured in vitro. J is TRBJ1-1 and V is TRBV5-4, with TRBD1 as a possible D gene (5 bases). This receptor was obtained from a human donor who had recovered from COVID-19. CDR3 residues: CASSWGRGKTEAFF. CDR3 nucleotides: TGTGCCAGCAGCTGGGGGAGGGGAAAAACTGAAGCTTTCTTT.